What follows is one T cell receptor beta chain and its context. This sample was included in a study of T cells in Graves' hyperthyroidism and ophthalmopathy. Germline CDR1 and CDR2: ENHRY and SYGVKD. The CDR3 is 14 residues long. Trimming took 9 bases from V and 9 from J; bases not matched to a gene: 9. Authors of the study amplified TCR beta CDR3 regions from RNA transcripts. Initially, a first-round RT-PCR of the TCR CDR3 employed the HTBI primer set. TCRdb itself ran the multiplex PCR reads through MiXCR, one entry per CDR3 protein. The sample consists of 750,000 to 950,000 distinct CDR3 sequences, over 35% of them appearing once.

The TCR was taken from a man in his late teens or twenties with Graves' hyperthyroidism. The rearrangement links TRBV10-3 to TRBJ1-6, with 9 bases matching TRBD1. Sequencing was done on a sample of blood. The CDR3 DNA follows: TGTGCCATTATGGGACAGGGAATGGCTTCACCCCTCCACTTT. This sequence encodes CAIMGQGMASPLHF.